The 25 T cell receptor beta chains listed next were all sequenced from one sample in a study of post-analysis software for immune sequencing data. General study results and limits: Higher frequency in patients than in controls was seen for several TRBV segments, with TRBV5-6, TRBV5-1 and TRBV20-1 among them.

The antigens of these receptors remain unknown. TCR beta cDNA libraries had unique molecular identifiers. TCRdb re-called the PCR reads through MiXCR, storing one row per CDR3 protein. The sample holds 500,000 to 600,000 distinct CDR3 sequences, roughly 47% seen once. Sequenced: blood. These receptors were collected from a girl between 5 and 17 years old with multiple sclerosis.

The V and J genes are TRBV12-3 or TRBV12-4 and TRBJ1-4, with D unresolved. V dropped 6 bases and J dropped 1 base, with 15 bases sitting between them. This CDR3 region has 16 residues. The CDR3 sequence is CASSSQVILTNEKLFF. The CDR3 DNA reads TGTGCCAGCAGCTCCCAGGTCATCCTAACTAATGAAAAACTGTTTTTT.

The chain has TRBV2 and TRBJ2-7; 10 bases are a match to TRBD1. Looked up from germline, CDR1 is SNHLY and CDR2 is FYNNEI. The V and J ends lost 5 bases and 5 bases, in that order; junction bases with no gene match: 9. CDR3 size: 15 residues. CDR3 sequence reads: CASSRSRTGGDEQYF. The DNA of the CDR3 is TGTGCCAGCAGTAGGAGTCGGACAGGGGGAGACGAGCAGTACTTC.

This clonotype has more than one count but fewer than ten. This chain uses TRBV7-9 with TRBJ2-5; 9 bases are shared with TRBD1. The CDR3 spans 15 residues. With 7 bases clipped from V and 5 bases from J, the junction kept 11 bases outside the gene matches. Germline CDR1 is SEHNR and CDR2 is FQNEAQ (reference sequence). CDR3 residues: CASTLRGQGRETQYF. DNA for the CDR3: TGTGCCAGCACCCTCCGGGGACAGGGCAGGGAGACCCAGTACTTC.

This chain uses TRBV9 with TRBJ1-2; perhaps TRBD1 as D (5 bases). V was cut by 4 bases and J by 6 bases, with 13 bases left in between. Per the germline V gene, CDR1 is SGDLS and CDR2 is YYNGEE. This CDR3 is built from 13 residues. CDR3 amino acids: CASSPTAQDGYTF. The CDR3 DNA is TGTGCCAGCAGCCCGACAGCTCAAGATGGCTACACCTTC.

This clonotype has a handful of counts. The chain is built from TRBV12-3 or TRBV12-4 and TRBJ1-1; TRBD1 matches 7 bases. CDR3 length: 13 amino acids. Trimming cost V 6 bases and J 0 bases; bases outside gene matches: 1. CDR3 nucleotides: TGTGCCAGCAGGACAGGGTTGAACACTGAAGCTTTCTTT. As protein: CASRTGLNTEAFF.

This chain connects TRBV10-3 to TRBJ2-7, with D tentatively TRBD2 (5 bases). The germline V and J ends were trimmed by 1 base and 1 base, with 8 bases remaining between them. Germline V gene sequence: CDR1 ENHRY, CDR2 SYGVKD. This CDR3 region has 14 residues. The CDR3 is CAISELDSSYEQYF. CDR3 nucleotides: TGTGCCATCAGTGAGTTGGACTCTTCCTACGAGCAGTACTTC.

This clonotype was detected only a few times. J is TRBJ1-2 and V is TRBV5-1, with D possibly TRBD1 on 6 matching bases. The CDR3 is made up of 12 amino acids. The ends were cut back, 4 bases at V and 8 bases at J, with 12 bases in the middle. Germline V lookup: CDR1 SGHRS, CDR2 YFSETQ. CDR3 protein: CASSPRRGGYTF. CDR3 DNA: TGCGCCAGCAGCCCCCGGAGGGGGGGCTACACCTTC.

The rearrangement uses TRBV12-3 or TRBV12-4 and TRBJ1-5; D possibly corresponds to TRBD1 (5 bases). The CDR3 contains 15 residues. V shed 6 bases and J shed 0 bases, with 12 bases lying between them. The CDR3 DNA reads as TGTGCCAGCAGCCCTGCAGGGAATAGCAATCAGCCCCAGCATTTT. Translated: CASSPAGNSNQPQHF.

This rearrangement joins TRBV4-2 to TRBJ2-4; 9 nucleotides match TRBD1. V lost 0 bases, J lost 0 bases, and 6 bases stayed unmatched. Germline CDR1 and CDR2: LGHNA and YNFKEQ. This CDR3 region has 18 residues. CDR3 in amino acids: CASSQDMDRGVAKNIQYF. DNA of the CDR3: TGTGCCAGCAGCCAAGATATGGACAGGGGAGTAGCCAAAAACATTCAGTACTTC.

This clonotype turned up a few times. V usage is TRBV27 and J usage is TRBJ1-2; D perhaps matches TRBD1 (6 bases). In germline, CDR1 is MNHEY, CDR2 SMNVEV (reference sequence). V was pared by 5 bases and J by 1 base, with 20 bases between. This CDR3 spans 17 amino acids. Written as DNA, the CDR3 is TGTGCCAGCAGTCCACTAAGCTTAGGGGGGTTTAACTATGGCTACACCTTC. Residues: CASSPLSLGGFNYGYTF.

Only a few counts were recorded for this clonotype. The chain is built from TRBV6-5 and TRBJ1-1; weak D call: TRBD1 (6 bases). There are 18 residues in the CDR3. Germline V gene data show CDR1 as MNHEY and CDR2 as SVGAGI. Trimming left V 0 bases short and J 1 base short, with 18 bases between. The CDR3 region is CASSYSGQGLTSNTEAFF. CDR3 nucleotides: TGTGCCAGCAGTTACTCGGGGCAGGGGCTCACTTCGAACACTGAAGCTTTCTTT.

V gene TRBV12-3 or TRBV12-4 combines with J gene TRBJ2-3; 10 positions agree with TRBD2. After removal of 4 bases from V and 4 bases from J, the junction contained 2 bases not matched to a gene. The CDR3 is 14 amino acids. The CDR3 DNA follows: TGTGCCAGCAGTTCGGGACTAGCGCCAGATACGCAGTATTTT. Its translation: CASSSGLAPDTQYF.

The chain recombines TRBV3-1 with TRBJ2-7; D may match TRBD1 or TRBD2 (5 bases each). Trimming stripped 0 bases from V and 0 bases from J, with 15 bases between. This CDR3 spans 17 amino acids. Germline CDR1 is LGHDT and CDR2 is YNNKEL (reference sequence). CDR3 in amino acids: CASSQDVRRDLSYEQYF. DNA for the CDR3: TGTGCCAGCAGCCAAGATGTGCGCAGGGACCTCTCCTACGAGCAGTACTTC.

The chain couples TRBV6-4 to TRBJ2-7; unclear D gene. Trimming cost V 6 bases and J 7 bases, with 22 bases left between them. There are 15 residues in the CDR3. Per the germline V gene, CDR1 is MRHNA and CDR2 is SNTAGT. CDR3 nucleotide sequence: TGTGCCAGCAGCCAGTCGTTCCCCAATTACAATGAGCAGTACTTC. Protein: CASSQSFPNYNEQYF.

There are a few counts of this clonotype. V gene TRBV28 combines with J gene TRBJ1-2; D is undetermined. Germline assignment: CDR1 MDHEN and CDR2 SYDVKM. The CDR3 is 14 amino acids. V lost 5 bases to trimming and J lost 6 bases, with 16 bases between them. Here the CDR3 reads CASSRRPRRDGYTF. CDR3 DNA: TGTGCCAGCAGTCGAAGACCAAGACGGGATGGCTACACCTTC.

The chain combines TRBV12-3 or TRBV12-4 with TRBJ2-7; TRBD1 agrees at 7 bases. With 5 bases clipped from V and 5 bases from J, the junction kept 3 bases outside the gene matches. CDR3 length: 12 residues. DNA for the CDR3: TGTGCCAGCAGTACAGGGGTAGACGAGCAGTACTTC. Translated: CASSTGVDEQYF.

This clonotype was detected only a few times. For the CDR3, the DNA is TGTGCCACCAGCGACAGGGGCGGGAAAGATACGCAGTATTTT. The encoded protein is CATSDRGGKDTQYF. This chain links TRBV12-3 or TRBV12-4 with TRBJ2-3, with 8 bases fitting TRBD1. This CDR3 has 14 amino acids. After removal of 10 bases from V and 5 bases from J, the junction contained 11 bases not matched to a gene.

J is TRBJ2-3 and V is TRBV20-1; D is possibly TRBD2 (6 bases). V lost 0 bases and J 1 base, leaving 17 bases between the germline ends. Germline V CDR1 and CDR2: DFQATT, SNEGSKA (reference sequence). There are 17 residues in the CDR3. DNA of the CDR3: TGCAGTGCTAGAGATCTGATTTCTGTAGCGGGCACAGATACGCAGTATTTT. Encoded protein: CSARDLISVAGTDTQYF.

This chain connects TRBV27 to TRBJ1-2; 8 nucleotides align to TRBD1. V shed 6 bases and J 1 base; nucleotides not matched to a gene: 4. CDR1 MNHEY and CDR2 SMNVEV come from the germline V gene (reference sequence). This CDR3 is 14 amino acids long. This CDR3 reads CASRATGGNYGYTF. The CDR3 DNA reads TGTGCCAGCAGAGCTACAGGGGGTAACTATGGCTACACCTTC.

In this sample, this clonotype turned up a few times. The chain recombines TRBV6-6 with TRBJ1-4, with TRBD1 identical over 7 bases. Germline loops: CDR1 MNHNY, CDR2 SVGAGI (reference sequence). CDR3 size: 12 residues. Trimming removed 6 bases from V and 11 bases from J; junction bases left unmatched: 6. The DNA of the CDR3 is TGTGCCAGCAGCCAGGGGGGTGGGAAACTGTTTTTT. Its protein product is CASSQGGGKLFF.

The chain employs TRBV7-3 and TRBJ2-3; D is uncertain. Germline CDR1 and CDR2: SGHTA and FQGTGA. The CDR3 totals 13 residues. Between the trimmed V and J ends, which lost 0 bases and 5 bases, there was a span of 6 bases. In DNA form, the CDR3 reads TGTGCCAGCAGCTTAACGATCCAAGATACGCAGTATTTT. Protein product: CASSLTIQDTQYF.

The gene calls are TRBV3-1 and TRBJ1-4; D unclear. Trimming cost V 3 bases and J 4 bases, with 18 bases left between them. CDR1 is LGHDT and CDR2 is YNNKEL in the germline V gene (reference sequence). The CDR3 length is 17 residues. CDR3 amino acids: CASSQGWSGSYNEKLFF. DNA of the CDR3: TGTGCCAGCAGCCAGGGGTGGTCCGGATCTTATAATGAAAAACTGTTTTTT.

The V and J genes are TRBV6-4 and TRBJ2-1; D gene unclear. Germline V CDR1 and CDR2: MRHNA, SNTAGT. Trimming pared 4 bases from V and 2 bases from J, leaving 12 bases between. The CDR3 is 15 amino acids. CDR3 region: CASSAVPAPYNEQFF. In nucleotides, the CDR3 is TGTGCCAGCAGTGCCGTCCCCGCCCCCTACAATGAGCAGTTCTTC.

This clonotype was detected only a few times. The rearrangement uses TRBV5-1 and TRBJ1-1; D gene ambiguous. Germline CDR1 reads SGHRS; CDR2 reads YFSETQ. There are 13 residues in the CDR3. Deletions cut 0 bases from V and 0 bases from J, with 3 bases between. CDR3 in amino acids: CASSLELNTEAFF. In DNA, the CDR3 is TGCGCCAGCAGCTTGGAGCTGAACACTGAAGCTTTCTTT.

The CDR3 DNA is TGCGCCAGCAGCCCCGGGACAATAACCTACGAGCAGTACTTC. It translates to CASSPGTITYEQYF. The chain uses TRBV5-1 and TRBJ2-7; D may be TRBD1 (6 bases). Trimming removed 4 bases from V and 2 bases from J, with 13 bases in between. The CDR3 runs 14 residues. The V gene's germline CDR1 is SGHRS and CDR2 YFSETQ.